The entry below describes one T cell receptor beta chain. The sample originates from a study of blood T cell repertoires in COVID-19. TCRdb's table, derived via immunoSEQ multiplex PCR, lists solely in-frame clones and lacks some. The repertoire holds about 56,000 clones, with roughly 89% as singletons. Germline CDR1 MRHNA, CDR2 SNTAGT. The CDR3 is made up of 13 amino acids. Trimming removed 6 bases at V and 3 bases at J, with 11 bases between. Seattle researchers signed up patients amid active infection and tracked them longitudinally. The clonotype comes from a woman aged 55-75 years with COVID-19, enrolled during active disease. The V and J genes are TRBV6-4 and TRBJ1-1; a possible D gene is TRBD1 (5 bases). Sequencing was carried out using peripheral blood. The CDR3 nucleotides are TGTGCCAGCAGCGCTACAGGTGACACTGAAGCTTTCTTT. Protein product: CASSATGDTEAFF.